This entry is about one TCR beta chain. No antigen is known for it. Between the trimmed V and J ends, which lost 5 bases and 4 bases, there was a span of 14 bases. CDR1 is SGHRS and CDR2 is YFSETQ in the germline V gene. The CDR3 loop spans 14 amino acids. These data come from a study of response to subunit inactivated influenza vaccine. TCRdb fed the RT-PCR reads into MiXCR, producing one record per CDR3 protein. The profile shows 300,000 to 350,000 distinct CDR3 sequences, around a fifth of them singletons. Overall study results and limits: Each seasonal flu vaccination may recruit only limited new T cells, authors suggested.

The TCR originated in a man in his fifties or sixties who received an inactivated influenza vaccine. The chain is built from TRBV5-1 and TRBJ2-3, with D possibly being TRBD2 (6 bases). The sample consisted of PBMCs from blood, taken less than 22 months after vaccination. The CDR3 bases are TGCGCCAGCAGGCTTCAGGGAGGCCCAGATACGCAGTATTTT. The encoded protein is CASRLQGGPDTQYF.